The clone carrying this T cell receptor (beta chain) has more than one count but fewer than ten. Its antigen is currently unknown. Sequencing targeted expressed TCRB transcripts, as all isolated RNA had been reverse transcribed. The data were produced by immunoSEQ multiplex PCR, yet TCRdb's version contains in-frame clones alone and is incomplete. This sample has about 190,000 clones, with roughly 8% found just once. This sample was taken from a study of beta chain features in type 1 diabetes. Study-wide points: In every one of the four CD4+ subsets, TCRB CDR3s were moderately but significantly shorter in Type 1 diabetes patients.

Germline V gene data show CDR1 as GTSNPN and CDR2 as SVGIG (reference sequence). The ends were cut back, 2 bases at V and 5 bases at J, with 11 bases in the middle. The CDR3 has 13 amino acids. The genes are TRBV30 and TRBJ2-3, with D maybe TRBD2 (7 bases). Input material: central memory CD4+ T cells from blood. The origin of this receptor is a man aged 18 to 30 with type 1 diabetes. CDR3 loop: CAWSRGARDTQYF. For the CDR3, the DNA is TGTGCCTGGAGTCGGGGGGCGAGAGATACGCAGTATTTT.